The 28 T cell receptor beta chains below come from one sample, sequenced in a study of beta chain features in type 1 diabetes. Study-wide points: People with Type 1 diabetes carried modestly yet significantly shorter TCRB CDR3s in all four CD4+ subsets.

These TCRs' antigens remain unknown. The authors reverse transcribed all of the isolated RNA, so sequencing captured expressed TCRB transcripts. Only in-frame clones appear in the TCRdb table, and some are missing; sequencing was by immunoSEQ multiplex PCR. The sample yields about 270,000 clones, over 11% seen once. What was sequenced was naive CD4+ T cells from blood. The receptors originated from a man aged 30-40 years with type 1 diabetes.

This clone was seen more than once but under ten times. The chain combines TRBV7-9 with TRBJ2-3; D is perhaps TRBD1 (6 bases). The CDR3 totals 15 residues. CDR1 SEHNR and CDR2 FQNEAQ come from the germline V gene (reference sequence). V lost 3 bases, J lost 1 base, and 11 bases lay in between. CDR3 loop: CASSFRGDGTDTQYF. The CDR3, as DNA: TGTGCCAGCAGCTTCAGGGGTGATGGCACAGATACGCAGTATTTT. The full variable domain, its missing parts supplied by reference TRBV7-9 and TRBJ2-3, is DTGVSQNPRHKITKRGQNVTFRCDPISEHNRLYWYRQTLGQGPEFLTYFQNEAQLEKSRLLSDRFSAERPKGSFSTLEIQRTEQGDSAMYLCASSFRGDGTDTQYFGPGTRLTVL.

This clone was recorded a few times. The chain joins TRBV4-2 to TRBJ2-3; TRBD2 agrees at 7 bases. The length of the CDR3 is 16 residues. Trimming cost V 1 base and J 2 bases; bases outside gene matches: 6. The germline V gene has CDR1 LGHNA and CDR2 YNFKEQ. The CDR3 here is CASSQVRAGVTDTQYF. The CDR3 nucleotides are TGTGCCAGCAGCCAAGTCAGGGCGGGAGTCACAGATACGCAGTATTTT.

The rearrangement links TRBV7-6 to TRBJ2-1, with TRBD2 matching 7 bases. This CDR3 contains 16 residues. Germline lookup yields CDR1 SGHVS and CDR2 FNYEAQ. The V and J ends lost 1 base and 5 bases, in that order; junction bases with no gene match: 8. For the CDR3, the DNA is TGTGCCAGCAGCTTAGAATGGGACTATGCTAACAATGAGCAGTTCTTC. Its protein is CASSLEWDYANNEQFF.

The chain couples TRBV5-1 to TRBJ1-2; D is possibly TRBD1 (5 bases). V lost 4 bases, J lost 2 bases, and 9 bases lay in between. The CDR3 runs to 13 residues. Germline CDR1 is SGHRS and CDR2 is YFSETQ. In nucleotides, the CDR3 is TGCGCCAGCAGCCCACAGGCGAACTATGGCTACACCTTC. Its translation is CASSPQANYGYTF.

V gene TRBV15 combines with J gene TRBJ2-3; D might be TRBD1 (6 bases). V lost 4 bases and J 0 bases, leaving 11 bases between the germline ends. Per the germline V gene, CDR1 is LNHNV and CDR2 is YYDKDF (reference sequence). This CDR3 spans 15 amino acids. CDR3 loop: CATSTPGASTDTQYF. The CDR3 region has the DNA TGTGCCACCAGCACCCCAGGGGCCAGCACAGATACGCAGTATTTT.

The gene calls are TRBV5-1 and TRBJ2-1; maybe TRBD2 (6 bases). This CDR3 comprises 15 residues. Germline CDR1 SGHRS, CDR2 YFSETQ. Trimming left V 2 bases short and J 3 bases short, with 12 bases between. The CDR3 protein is CASSFRDSSYNEQFF. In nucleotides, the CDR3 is TGCGCCAGCAGCTTCCGGGACTCTAGCTACAATGAGCAGTTCTTC.

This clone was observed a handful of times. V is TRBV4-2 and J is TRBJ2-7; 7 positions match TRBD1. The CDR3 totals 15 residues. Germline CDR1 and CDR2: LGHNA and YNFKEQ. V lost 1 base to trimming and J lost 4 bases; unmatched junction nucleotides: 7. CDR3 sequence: CASSQGQGGAYEQYF. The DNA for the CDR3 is TGTGCCAGCAGCCAAGGACAGGGTGGAGCATACGAGCAGTACTTC.

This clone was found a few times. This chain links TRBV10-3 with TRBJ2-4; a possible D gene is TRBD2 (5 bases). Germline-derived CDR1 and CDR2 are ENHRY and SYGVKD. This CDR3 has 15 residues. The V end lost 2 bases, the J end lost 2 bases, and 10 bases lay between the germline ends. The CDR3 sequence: CAISEPSLPKNIQYF. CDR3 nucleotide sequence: TGTGCCATCAGTGAGCCTAGCTTACCCAAAAACATTCAGTACTTC.

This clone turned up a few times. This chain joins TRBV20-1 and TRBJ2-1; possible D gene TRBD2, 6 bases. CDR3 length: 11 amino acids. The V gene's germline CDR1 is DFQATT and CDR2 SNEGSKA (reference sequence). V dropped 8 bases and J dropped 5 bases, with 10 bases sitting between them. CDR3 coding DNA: TGCAGTAGCGGGCGCAACAATGAGCAGTTCTTC. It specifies CSSGRNNEQFF.

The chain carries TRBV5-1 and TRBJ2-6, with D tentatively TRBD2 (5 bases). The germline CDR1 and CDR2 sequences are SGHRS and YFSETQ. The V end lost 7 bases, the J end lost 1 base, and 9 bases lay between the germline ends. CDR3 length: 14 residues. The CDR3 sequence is CASLSGSGANVLTF. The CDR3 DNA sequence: TGCGCCAGCTTGAGCGGTTCTGGGGCCAACGTCCTGACTTTC.

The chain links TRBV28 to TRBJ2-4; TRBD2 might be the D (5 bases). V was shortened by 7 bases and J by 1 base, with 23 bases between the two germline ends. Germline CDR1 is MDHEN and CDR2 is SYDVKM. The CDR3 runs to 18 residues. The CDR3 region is CASNRGIRRLGAKNIQYF. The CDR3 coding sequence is TGTGCCAGCAATCGGGGAATTAGGAGATTGGGGGCCAAAAACATTCAGTACTTC.

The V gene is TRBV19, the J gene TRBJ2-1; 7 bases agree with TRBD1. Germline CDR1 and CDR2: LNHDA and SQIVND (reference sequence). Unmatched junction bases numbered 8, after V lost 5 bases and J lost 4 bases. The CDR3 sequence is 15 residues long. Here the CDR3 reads CASSSPAGGYNEQFF. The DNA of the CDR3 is TGTGCCAGTAGTTCCCCGGCAGGGGGTTACAATGAGCAGTTCTTC. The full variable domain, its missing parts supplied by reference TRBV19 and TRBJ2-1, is DGGITQSPKYLFRKEGQNVTLSCEQNLNHDAMYWYRQDPGQGLRLIYYSQIVNDFQKGDIAEGYSVSREKKESFPLTVTSAQKNPTAFYLCASSSPAGGYNEQFFGPGTRLTVL.

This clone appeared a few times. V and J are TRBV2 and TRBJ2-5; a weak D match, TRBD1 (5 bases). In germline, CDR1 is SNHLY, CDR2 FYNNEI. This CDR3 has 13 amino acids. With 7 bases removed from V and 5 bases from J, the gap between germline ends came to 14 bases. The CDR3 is CASNSGQGETQYF. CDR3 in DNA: TGTGCCAGCAACTCCGGACAAGGGGAGACCCAGTACTTC.

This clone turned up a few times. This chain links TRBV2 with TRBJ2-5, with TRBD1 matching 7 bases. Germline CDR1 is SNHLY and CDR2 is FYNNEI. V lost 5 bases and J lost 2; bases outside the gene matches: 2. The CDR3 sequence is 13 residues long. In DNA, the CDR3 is TGTGCCAGCAGTATGGGACAGCAAGAGACCCAGTACTTC. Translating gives CASSMGQQETQYF.

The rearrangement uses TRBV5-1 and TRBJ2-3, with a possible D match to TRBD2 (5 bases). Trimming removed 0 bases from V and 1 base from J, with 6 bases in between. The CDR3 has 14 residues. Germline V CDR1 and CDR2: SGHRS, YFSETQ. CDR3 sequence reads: CASSLEAGTDTQYF. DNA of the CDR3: TGCGCCAGCAGCTTGGAAGCGGGCACAGATACGCAGTATTTT.

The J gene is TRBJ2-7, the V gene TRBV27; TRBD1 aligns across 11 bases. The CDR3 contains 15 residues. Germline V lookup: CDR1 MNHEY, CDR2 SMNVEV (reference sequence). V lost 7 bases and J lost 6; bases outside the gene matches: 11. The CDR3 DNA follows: TGTGCCAGCACCCCCGGAGGGACAGGGGGTGGCGAGCAGTACTTC. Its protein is CASTPGGTGGGEQYF.

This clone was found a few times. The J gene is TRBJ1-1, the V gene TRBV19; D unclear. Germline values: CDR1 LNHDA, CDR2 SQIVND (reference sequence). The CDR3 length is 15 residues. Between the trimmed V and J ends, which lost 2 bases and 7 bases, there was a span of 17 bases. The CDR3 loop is CASSIRWASGDEAFF. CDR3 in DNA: TGTGCCAGTAGTATACGATGGGCCAGCGGAGATGAAGCTTTCTTT.

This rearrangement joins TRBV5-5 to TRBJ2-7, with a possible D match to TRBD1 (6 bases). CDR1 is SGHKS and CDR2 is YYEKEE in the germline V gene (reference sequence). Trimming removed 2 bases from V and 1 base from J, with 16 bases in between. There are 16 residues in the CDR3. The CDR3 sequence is CASSLYVDSASYEQYF. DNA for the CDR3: TGTGCCAGCAGCTTATATGTGGACAGCGCATCCTACGAGCAGTACTTC.

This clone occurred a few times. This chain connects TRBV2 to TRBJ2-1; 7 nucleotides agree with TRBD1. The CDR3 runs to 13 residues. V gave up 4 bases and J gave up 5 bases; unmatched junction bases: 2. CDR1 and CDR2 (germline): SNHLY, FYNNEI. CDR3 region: CASSVTGDNEQFF. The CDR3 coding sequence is TGTGCCAGCAGTGTAACAGGGGACAATGAGCAGTTCTTC.

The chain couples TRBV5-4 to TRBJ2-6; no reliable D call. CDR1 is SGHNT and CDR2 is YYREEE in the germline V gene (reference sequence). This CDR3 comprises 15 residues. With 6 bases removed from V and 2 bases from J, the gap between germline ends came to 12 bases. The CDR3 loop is CASNRDKAGANVLTF. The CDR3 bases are TGTGCCAGCAACCGAGACAAGGCTGGGGCCAACGTCCTGACTTTC.

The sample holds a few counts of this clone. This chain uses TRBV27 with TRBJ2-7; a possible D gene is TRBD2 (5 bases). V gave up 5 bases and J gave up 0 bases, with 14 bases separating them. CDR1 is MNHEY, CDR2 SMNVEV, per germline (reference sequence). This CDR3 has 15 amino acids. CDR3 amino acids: CASSRSGASSYEQYF. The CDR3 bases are TGTGCCAGCAGTCGGAGCGGAGCTAGCTCCTACGAGCAGTACTTC.

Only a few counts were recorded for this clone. The CDR3 sequence is CASRPRRDYNEQFF. CDR3 coding DNA: TGTGCCAGCAGACCGAGGCGGGACTACAATGAGCAGTTCTTC. J is TRBJ2-1 and V is TRBV7-2, with D perhaps matching TRBD2 (6 bases). The length of the CDR3 is 14 residues. In germline, CDR1 is SGHTA, CDR2 FQGNSA. V was cut by 6 bases and J by 3 bases, with 12 bases left in between.

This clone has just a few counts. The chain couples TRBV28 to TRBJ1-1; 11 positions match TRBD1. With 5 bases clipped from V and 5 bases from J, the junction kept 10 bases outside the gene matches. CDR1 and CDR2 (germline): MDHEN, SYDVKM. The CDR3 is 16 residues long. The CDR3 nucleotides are TGTGCCAGCAGTCCCCACGGACAGGGGGCCGGTACTGAAGCTTTCTTT. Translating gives CASSPHGQGAGTEAFF.

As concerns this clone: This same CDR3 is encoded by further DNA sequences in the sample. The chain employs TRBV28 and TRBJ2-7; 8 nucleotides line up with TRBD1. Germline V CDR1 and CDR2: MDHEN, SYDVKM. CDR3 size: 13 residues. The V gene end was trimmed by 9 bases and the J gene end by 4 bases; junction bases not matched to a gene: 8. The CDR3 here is CASQPGQAYEQYF. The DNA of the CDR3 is TGTGCCAGTCAACCGGGACAGGCTTACGAGCAGTACTTC.

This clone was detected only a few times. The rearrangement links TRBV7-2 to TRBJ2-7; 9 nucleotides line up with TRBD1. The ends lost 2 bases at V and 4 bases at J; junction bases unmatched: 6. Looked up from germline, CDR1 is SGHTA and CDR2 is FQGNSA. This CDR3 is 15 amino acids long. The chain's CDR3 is CASSLSGTGIYEQYF. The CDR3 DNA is TGTGCCAGCAGCTTATCCGGGACAGGGATATACGAGCAGTACTTC.

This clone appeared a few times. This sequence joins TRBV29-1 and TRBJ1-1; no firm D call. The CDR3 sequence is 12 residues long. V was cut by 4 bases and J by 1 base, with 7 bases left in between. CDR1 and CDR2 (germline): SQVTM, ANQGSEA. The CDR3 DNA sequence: TGCAGCGTTGGGAGGGCGAACACTGAAGCTTTCTTT. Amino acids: CSVGRANTEAFF.

The CDR3 DNA is TGTGCCAGCAGTGAGGCGTATTATGGCTACACCTTC. Protein: CASSEAYYGYTF. The chain uses TRBV6-5 and TRBJ1-2; D gene uncertain. V was shortened by 5 bases and J by 5 bases, with 9 bases between the two germline ends. Germline assignment: CDR1 MNHEY and CDR2 SVGAGI. The CDR3 sequence is 12 residues long.

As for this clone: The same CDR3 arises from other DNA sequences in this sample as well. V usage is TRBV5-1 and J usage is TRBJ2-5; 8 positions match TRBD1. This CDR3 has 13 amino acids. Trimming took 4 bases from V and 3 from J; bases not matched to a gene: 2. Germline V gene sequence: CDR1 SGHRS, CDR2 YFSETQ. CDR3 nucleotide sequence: TGCGCCAGCAGCCGGGGACAGGAAGAGACCCAGTACTTC. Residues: CASSRGQEETQYF.